This section outlines one T cell receptor beta chain sequence together with its context. Antigen unknown. Donors gave roughly 10 milliliters of peripheral blood apiece. No fewer than 7 million PBMCs went into each sample. The use of a sample-barcoded 5' primer and a J-beta primer mix characterized a second PCR of 7 to 11 cycles. Every cDNA molecule bore a tag from a template-switch adaptor containing 12 random nucleotides. Via MiXCR, TCRdb re-called the 5' RACE reads, giving one row per CDR3 protein. The sample lists hundreds of thousands of distinct CDR3 sequences, about 46% occurring once. These data belong to a study of blood T cells in healthy people across ages. Study-level results: Compared with aged donors, long-lived donors showed fewer expanded clones, suggesting selection.

The CDR3 is 12 residues long. V lost 7 bases, J lost 0 bases, and 6 bases lay in between. Germline CDR1 reads MNHNY; CDR2 reads SVGAGI (reference sequence). The clonotype originates from a man at least 80 years old in good health. V gene TRBV6-6 combines with J gene TRBJ2-5; D unclear. Sequencing was carried out using blood. The CDR3 sequence: CASKVNQETQYF. The CDR3 coding sequence is TGTGCCAGCAAGGTCAACCAAGAGACCCAGTACTTC.